These 28 T cell receptor beta chains were all obtained from the same sample, sequenced in a study of Graves' ophthalmopathy and Graves' hyperthyroidism. RNA transcripts were the source from which TCR beta CDR3 regions were amplified. First-round RT-PCR employed HTBI primers, with a second-round multiplex PCR after it. MiXCR, run by TCRdb on the multiplex PCR reads, gives a single entry per CDR3 protein. Here the sample spans around 400,000 distinct CDR3 sequences, around 20% being singletons. The sample taken for sequencing was peripheral blood. The receptors come from a young woman with stable Graves' hyperthyroidism.

The sample holds many counts of this clonotype. This chain uses TRBV19 with TRBJ1-1; no definite D call. CDR3 length: 14 amino acids. Germline V gene data show CDR1 as LNHDA and CDR2 as SQIVND (reference sequence). Trimming took 5 bases from V and 5 from J, leaving 15 bases between them. CDR3 protein: CASSPGPYGTEAFF. CDR3 DNA: TGTGCCAGTAGTCCCGGGCCGTACGGTACTGAAGCTTTCTTT.

This clonotype appeared many times. The rearrangement links TRBV28 to TRBJ2-2; D unclear. V was shortened by 2 bases and J by 5 bases, with 6 bases between the two germline ends. Germline CDR1 is MDHEN and CDR2 is SYDVKM. This CDR3 comprises 13 residues. The CDR3 loop reads CASSLLMTGELFF. In DNA, the CDR3 is TGTGCCAGCAGTTTACTTATGACCGGGGAGCTGTTTTTT.

With regard to this clonotype: At one of its ends the junction is not consistent with the germline gene, which may arise from a read error. The genes are TRBV6-4 and TRBJ1-5; tentatively, D is TRBD1 (5 bases). Germline V lookup: CDR1 MRHNA, CDR2 SNTAGT. The CDR3 length is 18 residues. CDR3 protein: CASSDSHRREVGYQPQHF. DNA of the CDR3: TGTGCCAGCAGTGACTCCCATCGCAGGGAGGTGGGCTATCAGCCGCAGCATTTT.

This clonotype showed up many times. V gene TRBV12-3 or TRBV12-4 combines with J gene TRBJ2-5; D call uncertain. There are 13 residues in the CDR3. The germline V and J ends were trimmed by 8 bases and 4 bases, with 14 bases remaining between them. The CDR3 loop is CASARKLSETQYF. CDR3 sequence (DNA): TGTGCCAGCGCCCGGAAGTTATCAGAGACCCAGTACTTC.

This clonotype has only a few counts. This chain connects TRBV18 to TRBJ2-2; 7 bases line up with TRBD2. There are 15 residues in the CDR3. Trimming cost V 0 bases and J 5 bases; bases outside gene matches: 3. Germline V gene data show CDR1 as KGHSH and CDR2 as LQKENI. The CDR3 nucleotides are TGTGCCAGCTCACCACCGGGGAGGGGAACCGGGGAGCTGTTTTTT. Protein product: CASSPPGRGTGELFF.

This clonotype has at least ten counts. This chain joins TRBV27 and TRBJ1-5; tentatively, D is TRBD1 (6 bases). Between the trimmed V and J ends, which lost 6 bases and 2 bases, there was a span of 11 bases. CDR1 and CDR2 from the germline V gene are MNHEY and SMNVEV (reference sequence). This CDR3 is built from 14 residues. CDR3 DNA sequence: TGTGCCAGCAGCGGACAGTCGGGCAATCAGCCCCAGCATTTT. Residues: CASSGQSGNQPQHF.

The J gene is TRBJ1-2, the V gene TRBV6-5; no clear D. Trimming removed 8 bases from V and 1 base from J, with 5 bases in between. Germline CDR1 and CDR2: MNHEY and SVGAGI. This CDR3 is built from 11 residues. Here the CDR3 reads CASEVNYGYTF. The CDR3 bases are TGTGCCAGCGAGGTTAACTATGGCTACACCTTC.

There are many counts of this clonotype. The chain employs TRBV11-2 and TRBJ2-5, with unresolved D. Trimming took off 3 bases at V and 2 bases at J, with 16 bases between the two ends. Looked up from germline, CDR1 is SGHAT and CDR2 is FQNNGV. This CDR3 region has 16 residues. The CDR3 reads CASSFDIVSRQETQYF. CDR3 nucleotides: TGTGCCAGCAGCTTCGACATAGTTTCTAGGCAAGAGACCCAGTACTTC. Full variable domain (missing parts from reference TRBV11-2 and TRBJ2-5): EAGVAQSPRYKIIEKRQSVAFWCNPISGHATLYWYQQILGQGPKLLIQFQNNGVVDDSQLPKDRFSAERLKGVDSTLKIQPAKLEDSAVYLCASSFDIVSRQETQYFGPGTRLLVL.

Note on this clonotype: The junction shows a germline mismatch at one end, possibly a read error. This rearrangement joins TRBV11-2 to TRBJ1-1; D call uncertain. The CDR3 covers 13 residues. Germline loops: CDR1 SGHAT, CDR2 FQNNGV. Here the CDR3 DNA reads TGTGCCAGCAGCCCCCCTAGGAACACTGATGCTTTCTTT. It codes for CASSPPRNTDAFF.

This clonotype was counted ten times or more. The chain has TRBV2 and TRBJ2-7; the match to TRBD1 covers 9 bases. After removal of 7 bases from V and 4 bases from J, the junction contained 5 bases not matched to a gene. This CDR3 is 13 amino acids long. Germline loops: CDR1 SNHLY, CDR2 FYNNEI. CDR3 coding DNA: TGTGCCAGCACTGGGACAGGGCGATACGAGCAGTACTTC. As protein: CASTGTGRYEQYF.

A word on this clonotype: Being one base from a much bigger clone, this may be a read error. The rearrangement links TRBV28 to TRBJ1-5; no reliable D call. This CDR3 spans 12 amino acids. V dropped 3 bases and J dropped 6 bases, with 6 bases sitting between them. Germline V CDR1 and CDR2: MDHEN, SYDVKM. DNA of the CDR3: TGTGCCAGCAGTTTTAGGAGTCAGCCCCAGCATTTT. Amino acid sequence: CASSFRSQPQHF.

This clonotype was detected many times. As DNA, the CDR3 is TGTGCCAGCATCCAAGGGGGCGTCTATGGCTACACCTTC. It yields the protein CASIQGGVYGYTF. The V gene is TRBV6-5, the J gene TRBJ1-2; 7 bases are a match to TRBD1. The germline CDR1 and CDR2 sequences are MNHEY and SVGAGI. V gave up 7 bases and J gave up 4 bases; unmatched junction bases: 6. The CDR3 contains 13 residues.

The rearrangement joins TRBV2 to TRBJ2-2; 9 bases agree with TRBD1. The CDR3 is made up of 15 amino acids. Germline V gene lookup returns CDR1 SNHLY and CDR2 FYNNEI. J lost 5 bases, V lost 5 bases, and 6 bases had no gene match. The CDR3 bases are TGTGCCAGCAGTTACAGGGGGCGTCGAACCGGGGAGCTGTTTTTT. It is translated as CASSYRGRRTGELFF.

Ten or more counts support this clonotype. J is TRBJ2-7 and V is TRBV4-1; 8 nucleotides match TRBD2. This CDR3 contains 14 residues. The germline gives CDR1 MGHRA, CDR2 YSYEKL. The trim removed 2 bases at V and 3 bases at J, leaving 3 bases unmatched. CDR3 DNA: TGCGCCAGCAGCCAAACTAGCGGAGGCTACGAGCAGTACTTC. Protein: CASSQTSGGYEQYF.

This clonotype was seen at least ten times. The J gene is TRBJ2-5, the V gene TRBV30; 7 bases fit TRBD2. Trimming cost V 4 bases and J 1 base; bases outside gene matches: 9. Germline V gene data show CDR1 as GTSNPN and CDR2 as SVGIG (reference sequence). The CDR3 totals 15 residues. CDR3 amino acids: CAWKPRAGIQETQYF. The CDR3 DNA reads as TGTGCCTGGAAGCCCCGAGCGGGGATCCAAGAGACCCAGTACTTC.

This clonotype came up once. This may arise from a read error, as a much more abundant clone is one base away. The chain is built from TRBV29-1 and TRBJ1-5; no clear D gene. Germline CDR1 is SQVTM and CDR2 is ANQGSEA. V lost 7 bases and J lost 0, with 13 bases in between. This CDR3 comprises 14 residues. CDR3 amino acids: CSAAPPYSNQPQHF. CDR3 coding DNA: TGCAGCGCGGCCCCACCCTATAGCAATCAGCCCCAGCATTTT.

On this clonotype: A read error is possible here, since a much larger clone lies one base away. The chain combines TRBV5-1 with TRBJ2-2; TRBD2 aligns across 7 bases. The CDR3 runs 13 residues. CDR1 and CDR2 from the germline V gene are SGHRS and YFSETQ. The J segment lost 10 bases and the V segment lost 6 bases, leaving 9 bases of the junction unmatched. The CDR3 is CASTMTSYEELFF. The DNA for the CDR3 is TGCGCCAGCACCATGACTAGCTACGAGGAGCTGTTTTTT.

This clonotype was seen many times. The chain couples TRBV7-3 to TRBJ2-2; D unresolved. The germline V and J ends were trimmed by 5 bases and 1 base, with 14 bases remaining between them. The CDR3 is 16 amino acids. Germline CDR1 reads SGHTA; CDR2 reads FQGTGA. CDR3 protein: CASSPSPPLNTGELFF. CDR3 coding DNA: TGTGCCAGCAGCCCCTCCCCACCTCTGAACACCGGGGAGCTGTTTTTT. Complete variable domain (other parts from reference TRBV7-3 and TRBJ2-2): GAGVSQTPSNKVTEKGKYVELRCDPISGHTALYWYRQSLGQGPEFLIYFQGTGAADDSGLPNDRFFAVRPEGSVSTLKIQRTERGDSAVYLCASSPSPPLNTGELFFGEGSRLTVL.

This clonotype was detected many times. CDR3 DNA sequence: TGTGCCAGCAGCGCCTACAGGGGGGCGGCGAACACTGAAGCTTTCTTT. Its translation is CASSAYRGAANTEAFF. The rearrangement uses TRBV6-5 and TRBJ1-1; 8 bases align to TRBD1. Per the germline V gene, CDR1 is MNHEY and CDR2 is SVGAGI. The CDR3 contains 16 residues. With V trimmed by 6 bases and J by 1 base, 10 bases remained unmatched.

This clonotype occurred many times. This chain connects TRBV28 to TRBJ1-1; D not certain. The germline V gene encodes CDR1 MDHEN and CDR2 SYDVKM. The CDR3 has 15 residues. Trimming stripped 7 bases from V and 0 bases from J, with 15 bases between. The CDR3 loop is CASTIDQFMNTEAFF. The CDR3 region has the DNA TGTGCCAGCACCATCGACCAGTTCATGAACACTGAAGCTTTCTTT.

As concerns this clonotype: A read error may explain this, as a much larger clone is one base away. The V and J genes are TRBV6-2 or TRBV6-3 and TRBJ2-7; 13 positions match TRBD2. The V segment lost 6 bases and the J segment 0 bases; nucleotides outside the gene matches: 11. In germline, CDR1 is MNHEY, CDR2 SVGEGT. This CDR3 spans 18 amino acids. The CDR3 DNA sequence: TGTGCCAGCAGCTCCATGGGACTAGCGGGAATCTTCTCCTACGAGCAGTACTTC. This encodes CASSSMGLAGIFSYEQYF.

This clonotype has a count of ten or more. The rearrangement uses TRBV28 and TRBJ2-2; 9 bases agree with TRBD2. Unmatched junction bases numbered 6, after V lost 5 bases and J lost 5 bases. The germline CDR1 and CDR2 sequences are MDHEN and SYDVKM. The CDR3 is made up of 15 amino acids. The CDR3 is CASSTLAGGTGELFF. The CDR3 DNA reads as TGTGCCAGCAGTACTTTGGCGGGAGGGACCGGGGAGCTGTTTTTT.

This clonotype showed up many times. The CDR3 reads CASSPGQGAYTEAFF. For the CDR3, the DNA is TGTGCCAGTAGCCCGGGACAGGGGGCTTACACTGAAGCTTTCTTT. The gene calls are TRBV19 and TRBJ1-1, with TRBD1 matching over 12 bases. CDR1 is LNHDA and CDR2 is SQIVND in the germline V gene (reference sequence). The CDR3 is 15 residues long. Trimming cost V 6 bases and J 3 bases; bases outside gene matches: 5.

The chain employs TRBV28 and TRBJ2-5, with 8 bases that match TRBD1. The V segment lost 3 bases and the J segment 3 bases; nucleotides outside the gene matches: 15. CDR1 and CDR2 from the germline V gene are MDHEN and SYDVKM. The CDR3 sequence is 18 residues long. This CDR3 reads CASSFFGTGTTDEETQYF. CDR3 bases: TGTGCCAGCAGTTTCTTCGGGACAGGCACCACTGATGAAGAGACCCAGTACTTC.

The DNA for the CDR3 is TGCGCCAGCAGCCCAGACGGGACAGGGCACTACGAGCAGTACTTC. It specifies CASSPDGTGHYEQYF. V and J are TRBV4-1 and TRBJ2-7; 9 bases map to TRBD1. V gave up 4 bases and J gave up 3 bases; unmatched junction bases: 7. Germline-derived CDR1 and CDR2 are MGHRA and YSYEKL. The CDR3 runs to 15 residues.

This clonotype was counted many times. V usage is TRBV28 and J usage is TRBJ1-1; TRBD1 matches at 9 bases. Germline V gene sequence: CDR1 MDHEN, CDR2 SYDVKM. Germline trimming cut 5 bases from V and 1 base from J; bases unmatched to any gene: 5. CDR3 length: 15 amino acids. The CDR3, as DNA: TGTGCCAGCAGTACACCGGGACAGGGGAACACTGAAGCTTTCTTT. Translated, it gives CASSTPGQGNTEAFF.

V and J are TRBV6-1 and TRBJ2-5, with TRBD2 matching 15 bases. The V gene's germline CDR1 is MNHNS and CDR2 SASEGT. The CDR3 covers 18 residues. V was clipped by 4 bases and J by 0 bases; unmatched bases: 6. In nucleotides, the CDR3 is TGTGCCAGCAGTGTCGGACTAGCGGGGGGGCTAAACCAAGAGACCCAGTACTTC. Protein product: CASSVGLAGGLNQETQYF.

This chain uses TRBV6-2 or TRBV6-3 with TRBJ1-6, with a tentative D call TRBD1 (6 bases). The CDR3 length is 15 residues. V gave up 5 bases and J gave up 9 bases, with 17 bases separating them. CDR1 and CDR2 (germline): MNHEY, SVGEGT. The CDR3 sequence is CASSHAQGASSPLHF. The CDR3 DNA follows: TGTGCCAGCAGTCACGCACAGGGTGCTTCTTCACCCCTCCACTTT.